The T cell receptor beta chain under discussion was sequenced for a study of blood T cell repertoires in COVID-19. Across the whole study: The United States, Italy and Spain supplied acute and convalescent COVID-19 samples.

Original data processing: For nucleated cells, counts were estimated from reference gene primer amplification. The repertoire was sequenced with immunoSEQ multiplex PCR; TCRdb's copy has only in-frame clones and lacks some. Clonal size and the V and J genes are those of that table, whereas D and trimming came from the DNA. The table lists 55,000 to 80,000 clones, around 83% of them singletons. A single count supports this clone. The CDR3 sequence is 13 residues long. In germline, CDR1 is SGHKS, CDR2 YYEKEE (reference sequence). Losses at the gene ends were 4 bases for V and 7 bases for J; bases not matched to a gene: 3.

Input material: peripheral blood. The chain is built from TRBV5-5 and TRBJ1-5; 9 nucleotides match TRBD1. The source is a human donor in a cohort sampled during active COVID-19. The CDR3 coding sequence is TGTGCCAGCAGCCCGACAGGGGGACAGCCCCAGCATTTT. Amino acids: CASSPTGGQPQHF.